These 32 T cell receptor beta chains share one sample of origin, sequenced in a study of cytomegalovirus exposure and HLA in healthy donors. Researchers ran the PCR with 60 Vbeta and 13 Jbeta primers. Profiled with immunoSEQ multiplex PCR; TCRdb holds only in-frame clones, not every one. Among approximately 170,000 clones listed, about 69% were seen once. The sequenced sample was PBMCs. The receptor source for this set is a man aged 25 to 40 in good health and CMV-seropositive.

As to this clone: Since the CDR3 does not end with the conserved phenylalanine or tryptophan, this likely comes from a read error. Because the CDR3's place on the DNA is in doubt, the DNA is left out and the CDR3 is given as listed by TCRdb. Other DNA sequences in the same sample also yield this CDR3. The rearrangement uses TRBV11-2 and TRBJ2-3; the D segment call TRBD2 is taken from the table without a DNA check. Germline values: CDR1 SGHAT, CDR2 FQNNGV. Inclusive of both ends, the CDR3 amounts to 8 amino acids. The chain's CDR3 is CASSPRQR.

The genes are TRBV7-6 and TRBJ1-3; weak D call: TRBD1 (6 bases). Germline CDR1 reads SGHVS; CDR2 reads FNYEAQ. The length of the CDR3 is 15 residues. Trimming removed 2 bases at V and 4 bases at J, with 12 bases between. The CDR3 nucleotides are TGTGCCAGCAGCTTATCCACCGACAGGGGAAACACCATATATTTT. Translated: CASSLSTDRGNTIYF.

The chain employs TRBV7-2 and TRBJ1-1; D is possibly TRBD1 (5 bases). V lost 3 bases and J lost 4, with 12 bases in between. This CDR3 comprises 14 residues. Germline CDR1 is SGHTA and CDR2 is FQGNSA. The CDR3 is CASSFTGTSTEAFF. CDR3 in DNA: TGTGCCAGCAGCTTCACAGGAACCTCCACTGAAGCTTTCTTT.

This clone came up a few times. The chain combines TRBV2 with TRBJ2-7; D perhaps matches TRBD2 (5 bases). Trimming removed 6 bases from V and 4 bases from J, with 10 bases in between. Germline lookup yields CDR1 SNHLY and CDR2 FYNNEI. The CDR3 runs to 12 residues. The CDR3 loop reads CASRPPGYEQYF. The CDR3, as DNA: TGTGCCAGCAGACCCCCGGGGTACGAGCAGTACTTC. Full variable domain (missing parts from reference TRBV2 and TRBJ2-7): EPEVTQTPSHQVTQMGQEVILRCVPISNHLYFYWYRQILGQKVEFLVSFYNNEISEKSEIFDDQFSVERPDGSNFTLKIRSTKLEDSAMYFCASRPPGYEQYFGPGTRLTVT.

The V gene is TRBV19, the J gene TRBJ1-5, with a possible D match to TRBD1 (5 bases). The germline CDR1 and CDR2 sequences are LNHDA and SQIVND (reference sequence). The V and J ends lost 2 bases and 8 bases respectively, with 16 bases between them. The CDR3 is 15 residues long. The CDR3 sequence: CASSIQGQRVEPQHF. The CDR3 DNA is TGTGCCAGTAGTATACAGGGCCAGCGGGTTGAGCCCCAGCATTTT.

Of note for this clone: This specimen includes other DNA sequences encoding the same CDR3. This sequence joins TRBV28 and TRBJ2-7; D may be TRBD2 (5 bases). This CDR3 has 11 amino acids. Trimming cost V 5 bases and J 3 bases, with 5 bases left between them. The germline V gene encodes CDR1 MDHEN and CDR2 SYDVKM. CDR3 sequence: CASSRGYEQYF. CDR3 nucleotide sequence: TGTGCCAGCAGTCGGGGCTACGAGCAGTACTTC.

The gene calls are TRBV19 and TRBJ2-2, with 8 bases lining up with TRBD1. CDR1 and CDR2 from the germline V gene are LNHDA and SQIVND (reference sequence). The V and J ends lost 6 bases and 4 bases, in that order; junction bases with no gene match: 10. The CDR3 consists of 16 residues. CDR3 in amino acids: CASSGKGQGGTGELFF. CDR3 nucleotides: TGTGCCAGTAGCGGAAAAGGACAGGGTGGCACCGGGGAGCTGTTTTTT.

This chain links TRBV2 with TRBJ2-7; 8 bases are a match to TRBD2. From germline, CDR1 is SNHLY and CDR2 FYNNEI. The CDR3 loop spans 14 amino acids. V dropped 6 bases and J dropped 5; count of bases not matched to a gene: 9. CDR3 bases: TGTGCCAGCAGAACGGGAGGGGGTGTCGACGAGCAGTACTTC. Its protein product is CASRTGGGVDEQYF.

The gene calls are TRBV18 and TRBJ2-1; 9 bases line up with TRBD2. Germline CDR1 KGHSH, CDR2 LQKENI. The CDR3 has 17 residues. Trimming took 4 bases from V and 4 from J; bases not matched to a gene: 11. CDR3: CASSLKAPGLAYNEQFF. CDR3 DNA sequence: TGTGCCAGCTCACTCAAAGCTCCGGGACTAGCATACAATGAGCAGTTCTTC.

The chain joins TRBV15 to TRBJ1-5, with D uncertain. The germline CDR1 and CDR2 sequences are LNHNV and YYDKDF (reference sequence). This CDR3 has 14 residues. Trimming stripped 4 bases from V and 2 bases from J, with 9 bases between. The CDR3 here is CATSKNSGNQPQHF. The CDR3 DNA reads TGTGCCACCAGCAAGAACTCGGGCAATCAGCCCCAGCATTTT.

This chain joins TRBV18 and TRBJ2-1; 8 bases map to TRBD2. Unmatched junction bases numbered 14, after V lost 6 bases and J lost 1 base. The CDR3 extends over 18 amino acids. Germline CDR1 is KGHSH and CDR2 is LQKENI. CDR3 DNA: TGTGCCAGCTCGACCAGTGGCACGGCGGGGGGTTCCTACAATGAGCAGTTCTTC. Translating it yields CASSTSGTAGGSYNEQFF.

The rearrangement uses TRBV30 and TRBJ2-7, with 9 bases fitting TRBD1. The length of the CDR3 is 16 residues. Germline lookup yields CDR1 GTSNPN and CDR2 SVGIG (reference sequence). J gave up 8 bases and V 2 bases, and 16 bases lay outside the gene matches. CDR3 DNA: TGTGCCTGGAGTCAAACCTACAGGGGGCTCCCTTCCAAGCAGTACTTC. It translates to CAWSQTYRGLPSKQYF.

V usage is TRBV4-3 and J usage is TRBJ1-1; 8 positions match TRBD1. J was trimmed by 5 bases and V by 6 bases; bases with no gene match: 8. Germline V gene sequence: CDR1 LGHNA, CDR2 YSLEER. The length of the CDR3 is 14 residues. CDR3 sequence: CASSIGQGKTEAFF. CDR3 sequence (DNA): TGCGCCAGCAGTATCGGACAGGGAAAGACTGAAGCTTTCTTT.

CDR3 sequence reads: CSARDLSEQYF. The DNA for the CDR3 is TGCAGTGCTAGAGATCTCTCCGAGCAGTACTTC. The gene calls are TRBV20-1 and TRBJ2-7, with D hard to call. The ends were cut back, 0 bases at V and 6 bases at J, with 6 bases in the middle. This CDR3 spans 11 amino acids. Per germline, CDR1 DFQATT and CDR2 SNEGSKA (reference sequence).

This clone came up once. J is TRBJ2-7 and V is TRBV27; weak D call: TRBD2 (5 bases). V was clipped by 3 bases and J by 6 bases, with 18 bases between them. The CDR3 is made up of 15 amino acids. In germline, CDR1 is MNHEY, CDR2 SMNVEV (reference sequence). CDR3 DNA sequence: TGTGCCAGCAGTTTCAGTTGGGATTATCGGGGCGAGCAGTACTTC. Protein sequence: CASSFSWDYRGEQYF.

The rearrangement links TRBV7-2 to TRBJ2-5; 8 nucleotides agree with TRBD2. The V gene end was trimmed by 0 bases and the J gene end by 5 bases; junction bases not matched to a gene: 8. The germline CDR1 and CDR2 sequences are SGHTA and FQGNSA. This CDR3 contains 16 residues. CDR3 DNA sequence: TGTGCCAGCAGCTTAGCGCACGCGGGGGGTGGGGAGACCCAGTACTTC. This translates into CASSLAHAGGGETQYF. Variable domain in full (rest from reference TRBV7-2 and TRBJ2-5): GAGVSQSPSNKVTEKGKDVELRCDPISGHTALYWYRQSLGQGLEFLIYFQGNSAPDKSGLPSDRFSAERTGGSVSTLTIQRTQQEDSAVYLCASSLAHAGGGETQYFGPGTRLLVL.

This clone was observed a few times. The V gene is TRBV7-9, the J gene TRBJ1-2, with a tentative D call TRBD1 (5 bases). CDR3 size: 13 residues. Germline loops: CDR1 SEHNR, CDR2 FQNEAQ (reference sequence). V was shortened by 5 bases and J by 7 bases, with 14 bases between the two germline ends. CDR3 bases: TGTGCCAGCAGCGAAAAACAGCAGGGTGGCTACACCTTC. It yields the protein CASSEKQQGGYTF.

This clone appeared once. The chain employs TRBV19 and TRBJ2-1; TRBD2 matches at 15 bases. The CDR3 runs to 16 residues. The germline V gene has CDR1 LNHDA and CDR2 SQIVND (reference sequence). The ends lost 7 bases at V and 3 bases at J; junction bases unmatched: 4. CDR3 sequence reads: CASTGTSGRNYNEQFF. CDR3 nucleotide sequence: TGTGCCAGTACGGGGACTAGCGGGAGGAACTACAATGAGCAGTTCTTC.

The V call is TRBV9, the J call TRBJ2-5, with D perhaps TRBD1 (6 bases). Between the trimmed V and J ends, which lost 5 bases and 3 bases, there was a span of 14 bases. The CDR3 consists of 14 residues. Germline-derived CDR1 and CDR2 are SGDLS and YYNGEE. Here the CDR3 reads CASSSTGVKETQYF. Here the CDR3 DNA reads TGTGCCAGCAGTTCGACAGGAGTTAAAGAGACCCAGTACTTC.

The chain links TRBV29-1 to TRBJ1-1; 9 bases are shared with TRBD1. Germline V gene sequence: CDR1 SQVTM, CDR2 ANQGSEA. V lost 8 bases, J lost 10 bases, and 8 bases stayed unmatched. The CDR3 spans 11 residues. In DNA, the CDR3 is TGCAGCTTCTTACAGGGGGCCACAGCTTTCTTT. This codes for CSFLQGATAFF. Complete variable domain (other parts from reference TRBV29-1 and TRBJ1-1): SAVISQKPSRDICQRGTSLTIQCQVDSQVTMMFWYRQQPGQSLTLIATANQGSEATYESGFVIDKFPISRPNLTFSTLTVSNMSPEDSSIYLCSFLQGATAFFGQGTRLTVV.

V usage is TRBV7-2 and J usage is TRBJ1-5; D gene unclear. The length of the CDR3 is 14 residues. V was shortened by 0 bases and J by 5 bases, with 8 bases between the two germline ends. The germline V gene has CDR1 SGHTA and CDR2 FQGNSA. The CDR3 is CASSLAAPYQPQHF. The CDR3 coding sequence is TGTGCCAGCAGCTTAGCCGCGCCCTATCAGCCCCAGCATTTT.

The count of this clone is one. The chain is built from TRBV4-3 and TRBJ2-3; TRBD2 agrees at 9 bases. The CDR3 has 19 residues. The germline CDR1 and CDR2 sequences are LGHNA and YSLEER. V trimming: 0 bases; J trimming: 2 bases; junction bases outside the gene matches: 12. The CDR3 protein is CASSQDIPLAGRDTDTQYF. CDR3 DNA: TGCGCCAGCAGCCAAGATATCCCTCTAGCGGGGAGGGACACAGATACGCAGTATTTT.

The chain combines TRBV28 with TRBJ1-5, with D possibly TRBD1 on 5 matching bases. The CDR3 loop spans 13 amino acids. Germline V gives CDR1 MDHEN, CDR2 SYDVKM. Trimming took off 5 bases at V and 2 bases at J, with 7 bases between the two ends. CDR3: CASSQGGNQPQHF. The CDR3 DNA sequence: TGTGCCAGCAGTCAGGGTGGCAATCAGCCCCAGCATTTT.

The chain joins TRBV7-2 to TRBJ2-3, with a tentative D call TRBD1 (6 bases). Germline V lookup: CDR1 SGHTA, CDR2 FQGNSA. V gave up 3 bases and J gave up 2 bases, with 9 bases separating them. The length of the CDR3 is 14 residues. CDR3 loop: CASSLGAYTDTQYF. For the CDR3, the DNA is TGTGCCAGCAGCTTGGGGGCTTACACAGATACGCAGTATTTT. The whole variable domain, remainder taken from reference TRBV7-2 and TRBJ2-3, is GAGVSQSPSNKVTEKGKDVELRCDPISGHTALYWYRQSLGQGLEFLIYFQGNSAPDKSGLPSDRFSAERTGGSVSTLTIQRTQQEDSAVYLCASSLGAYTDTQYFGPGTRLTVL.

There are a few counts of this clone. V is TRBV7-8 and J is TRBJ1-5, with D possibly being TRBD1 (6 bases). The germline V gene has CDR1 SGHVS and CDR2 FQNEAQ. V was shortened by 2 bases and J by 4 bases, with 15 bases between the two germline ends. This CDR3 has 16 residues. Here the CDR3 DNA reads TGTGCCAGCAGCTTAAGGTCGGGACACGGAAATCAGCCCCAGCATTTT. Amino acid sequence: CASSLRSGHGNQPQHF.

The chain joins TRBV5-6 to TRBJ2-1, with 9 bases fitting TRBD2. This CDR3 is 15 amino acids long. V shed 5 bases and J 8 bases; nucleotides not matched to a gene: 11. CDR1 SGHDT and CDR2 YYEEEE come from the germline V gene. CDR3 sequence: CASSSPGTSRHEQFF. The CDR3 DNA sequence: TGTGCCAGCAGTTCACCAGGGACTAGCAGGCATGAGCAGTTCTTC.

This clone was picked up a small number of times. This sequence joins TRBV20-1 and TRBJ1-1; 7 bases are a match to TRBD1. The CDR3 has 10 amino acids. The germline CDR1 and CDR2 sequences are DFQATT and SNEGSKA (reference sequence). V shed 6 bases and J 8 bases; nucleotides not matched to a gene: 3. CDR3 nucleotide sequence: TGCAGTGCCTTGGACAGGGAAGCTTTCTTT. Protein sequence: CSALDREAFF.

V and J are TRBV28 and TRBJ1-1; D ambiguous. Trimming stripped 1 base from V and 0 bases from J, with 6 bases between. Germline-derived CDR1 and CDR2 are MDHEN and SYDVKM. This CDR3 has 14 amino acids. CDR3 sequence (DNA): TGTGCCAGCAGTTTATCAGCGGTGAACACTGAAGCTTTCTTT. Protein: CASSLSAVNTEAFF.

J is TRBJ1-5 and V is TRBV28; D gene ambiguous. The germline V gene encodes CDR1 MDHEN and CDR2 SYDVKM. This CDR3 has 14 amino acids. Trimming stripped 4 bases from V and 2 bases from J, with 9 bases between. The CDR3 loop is CASSSPGGNQPQHF. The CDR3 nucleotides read TGTGCCAGCAGTTCCCCCGGGGGCAATCAGCCCCAGCATTTT.

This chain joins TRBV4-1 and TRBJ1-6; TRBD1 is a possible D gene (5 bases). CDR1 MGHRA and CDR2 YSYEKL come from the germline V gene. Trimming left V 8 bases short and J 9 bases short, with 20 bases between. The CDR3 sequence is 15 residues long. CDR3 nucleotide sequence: TGCGCCAGCGCATCTCACACAGGCCTAACTTCACCCCTCCACTTT. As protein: CASASHTGLTSPLHF.

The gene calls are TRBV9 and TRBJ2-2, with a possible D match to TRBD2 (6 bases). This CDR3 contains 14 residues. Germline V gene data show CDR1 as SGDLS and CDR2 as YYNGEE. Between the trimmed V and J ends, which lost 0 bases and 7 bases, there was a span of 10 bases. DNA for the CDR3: TGTGCCAGCAGCGTAGGGCCCGGGGGCGGGGAGCTGTTTTTT. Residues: CASSVGPGGGELFF.

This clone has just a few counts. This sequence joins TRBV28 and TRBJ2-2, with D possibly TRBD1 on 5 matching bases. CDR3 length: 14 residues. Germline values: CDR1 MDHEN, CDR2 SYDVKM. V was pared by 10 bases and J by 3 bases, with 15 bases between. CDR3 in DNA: TGTGCCATCACGCGCCTAGGGGACACCGGGGAGCTGTTTTTT. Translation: CAITRLGDTGELFF.